This record covers a single T cell receptor (beta chain). This entry is derived from a study of blood T cells in healthy people across ages. A J-beta primer mix and a sample-barcoded 5' primer were used in a second PCR of roughly 6 to 11 cycles. In TCRdb, the 5' RACE reads were re-called with MiXCR into one record per CDR3 protein. The sample holds roughly 800,000 distinct CDR3 sequences, just under 25% seen once. The same data also went into a second study, on T cells of mothers and their children.

This TCR came from a boy between 5 and 17 years old in good health. Sequenced material: blood.

The CDR3 nucleotides are TGCAGTGCCACCCGGACATATAGCCTAGGCGAGCAGTACTTC. This encodes CSATRTYSLGEQYF. The rearrangement joins TRBV20-1 to TRBJ2-7; possibly TRBD1 for D (5 bases). This CDR3 spans 14 amino acids. V was cut by 6 bases and J by 6 bases, with 21 bases left in between. Germline V gene sequence: CDR1 DFQATT, CDR2 SNEGSKA (reference sequence).